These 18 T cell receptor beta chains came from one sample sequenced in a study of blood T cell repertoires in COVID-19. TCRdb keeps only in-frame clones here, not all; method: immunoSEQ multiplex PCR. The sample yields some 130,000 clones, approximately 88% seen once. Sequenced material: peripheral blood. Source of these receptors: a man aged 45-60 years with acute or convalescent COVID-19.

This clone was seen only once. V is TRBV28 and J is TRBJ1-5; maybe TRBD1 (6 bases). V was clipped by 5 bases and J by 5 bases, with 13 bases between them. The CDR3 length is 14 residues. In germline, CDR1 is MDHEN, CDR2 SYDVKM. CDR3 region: CASSVQWGHQPQHF. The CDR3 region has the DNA TGTGCCAGCAGTGTCCAGTGGGGGCATCAGCCCCAGCATTTT.

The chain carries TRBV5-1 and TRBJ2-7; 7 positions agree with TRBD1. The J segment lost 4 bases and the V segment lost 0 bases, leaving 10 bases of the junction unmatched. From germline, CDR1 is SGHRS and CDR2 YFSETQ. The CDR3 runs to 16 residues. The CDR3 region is CASSLEKGGAGYEQYF. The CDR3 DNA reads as TGCGCCAGCAGCTTGGAGAAAGGGGGCGCCGGGTACGAGCAGTACTTC.

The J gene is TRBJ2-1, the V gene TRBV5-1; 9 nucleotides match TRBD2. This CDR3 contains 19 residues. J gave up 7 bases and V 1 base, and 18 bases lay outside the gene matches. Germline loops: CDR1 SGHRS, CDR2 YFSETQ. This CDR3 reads CASSLPRLGGGGAFNEQFF. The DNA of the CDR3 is TGCGCCAGCAGCTTGCCCCGACTGGGTGGCGGGGGGGCCTTTAATGAGCAGTTCTTC.

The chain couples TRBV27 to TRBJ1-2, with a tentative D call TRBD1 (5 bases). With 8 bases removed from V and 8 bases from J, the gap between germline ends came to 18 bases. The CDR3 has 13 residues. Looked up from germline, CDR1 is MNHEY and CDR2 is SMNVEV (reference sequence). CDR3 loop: CASRDRAIVGYTF. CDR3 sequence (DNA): TGTGCCAGCCGAGACAGAGCCATAGTAGGCTACACCTTC.

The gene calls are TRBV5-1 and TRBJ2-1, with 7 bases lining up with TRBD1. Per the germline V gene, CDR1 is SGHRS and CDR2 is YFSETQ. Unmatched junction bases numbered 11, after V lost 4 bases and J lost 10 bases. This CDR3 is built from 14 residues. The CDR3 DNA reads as TGCGCCAGCAGCCGAGGGGGCGTCGGTAACGAGCAGTTCTTC. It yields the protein CASSRGGVGNEQFF.

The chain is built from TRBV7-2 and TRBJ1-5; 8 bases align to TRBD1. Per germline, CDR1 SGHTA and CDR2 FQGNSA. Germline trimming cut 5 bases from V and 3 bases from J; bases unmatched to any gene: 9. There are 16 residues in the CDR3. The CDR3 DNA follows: TGTGCCAGCAGCAGACGGACAGGGAATCTCAATCAGCCCCAGCATTTT. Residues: CASSRRTGNLNQPQHF.

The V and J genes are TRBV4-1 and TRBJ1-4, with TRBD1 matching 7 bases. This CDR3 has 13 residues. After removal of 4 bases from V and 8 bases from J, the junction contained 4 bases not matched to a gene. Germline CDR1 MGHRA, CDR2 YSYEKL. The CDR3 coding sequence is TGCGCCAGCAGCCCGCAGGGGGACGAAAAACTGTTTTTT. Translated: CASSPQGDEKLFF.

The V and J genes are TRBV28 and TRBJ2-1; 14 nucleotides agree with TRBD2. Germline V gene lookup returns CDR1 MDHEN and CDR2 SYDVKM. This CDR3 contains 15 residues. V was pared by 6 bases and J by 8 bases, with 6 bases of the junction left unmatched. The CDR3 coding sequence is TGTGCCAGCAGCCGCGGGACTAGCGGGAGTCATGAGCAGTTCTTC. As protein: CASSRGTSGSHEQFF.

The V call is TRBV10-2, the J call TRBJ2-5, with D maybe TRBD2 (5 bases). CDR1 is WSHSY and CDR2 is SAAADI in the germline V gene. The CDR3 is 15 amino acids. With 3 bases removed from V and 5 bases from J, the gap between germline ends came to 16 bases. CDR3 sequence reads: CASSDPGEGSETQYF. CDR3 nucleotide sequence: TGCGCCAGCAGTGATCCCGGGGAAGGCTCTGAGACCCAGTACTTC.

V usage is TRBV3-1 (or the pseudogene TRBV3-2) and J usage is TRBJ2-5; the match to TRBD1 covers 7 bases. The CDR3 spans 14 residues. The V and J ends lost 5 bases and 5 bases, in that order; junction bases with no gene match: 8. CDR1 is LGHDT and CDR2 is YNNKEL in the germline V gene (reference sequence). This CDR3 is CASSGRGRRETQYF. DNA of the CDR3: TGTGCCAGCAGCGGAAGGGGGCGGCGGGAGACCCAGTACTTC.

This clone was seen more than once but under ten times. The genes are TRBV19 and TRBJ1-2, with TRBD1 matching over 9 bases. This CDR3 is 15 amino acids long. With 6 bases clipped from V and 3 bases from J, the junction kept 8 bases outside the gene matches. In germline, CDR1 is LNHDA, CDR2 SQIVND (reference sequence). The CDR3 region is CASRRTGGEDYGYTF. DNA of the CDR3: TGTGCCAGTAGGCGAACAGGGGGCGAAGACTATGGCTACACCTTC.

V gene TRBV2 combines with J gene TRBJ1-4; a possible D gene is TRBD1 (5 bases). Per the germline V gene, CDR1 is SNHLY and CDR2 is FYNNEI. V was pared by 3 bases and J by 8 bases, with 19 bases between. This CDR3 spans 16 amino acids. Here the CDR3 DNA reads TGTGCCAGCAGTGACCTTTCAGGGCGGGAGGGCGAAAAACTGTTTTTT. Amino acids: CASSDLSGREGEKLFF.

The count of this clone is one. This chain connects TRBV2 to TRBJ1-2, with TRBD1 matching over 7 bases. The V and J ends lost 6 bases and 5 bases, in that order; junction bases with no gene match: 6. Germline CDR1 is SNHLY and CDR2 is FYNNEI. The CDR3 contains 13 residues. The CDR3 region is CASRVDRDYGYTF. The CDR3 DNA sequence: TGTGCCAGCAGGGTAGACAGGGATTATGGCTACACCTTC.

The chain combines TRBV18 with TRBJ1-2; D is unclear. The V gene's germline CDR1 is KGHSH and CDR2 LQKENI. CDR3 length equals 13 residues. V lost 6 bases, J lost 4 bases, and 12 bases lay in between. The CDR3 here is CASSPGLSYGYTF. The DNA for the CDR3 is TGTGCCAGCTCGCCCGGACTTAGCTATGGCTACACCTTC.

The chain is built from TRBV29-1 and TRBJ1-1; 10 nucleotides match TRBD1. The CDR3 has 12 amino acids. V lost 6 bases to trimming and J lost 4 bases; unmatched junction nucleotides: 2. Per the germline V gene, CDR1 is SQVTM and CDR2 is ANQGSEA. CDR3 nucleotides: TGCAGCGTGGACAGGGGGTTCACTGAAGCTTTCTTT. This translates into CSVDRGFTEAFF.

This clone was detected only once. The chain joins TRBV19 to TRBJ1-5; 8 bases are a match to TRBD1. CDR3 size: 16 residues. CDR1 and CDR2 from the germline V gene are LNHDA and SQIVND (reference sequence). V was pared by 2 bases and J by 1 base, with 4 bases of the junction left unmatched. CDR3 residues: CASSISRGRSNQPQHF. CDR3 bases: TGTGCCAGTAGTATATCCAGGGGGCGAAGCAATCAGCCCCAGCATTTT.

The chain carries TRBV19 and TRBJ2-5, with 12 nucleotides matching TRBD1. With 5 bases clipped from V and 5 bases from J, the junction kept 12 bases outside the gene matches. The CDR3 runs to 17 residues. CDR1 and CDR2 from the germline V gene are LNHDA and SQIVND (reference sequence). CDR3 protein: CASSPSPGQGAVETQYF. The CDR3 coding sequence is TGTGCCAGTAGTCCGTCTCCGGGACAGGGGGCCGTCGAGACCCAGTACTTC. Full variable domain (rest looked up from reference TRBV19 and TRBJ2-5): DGGITQSPKYLFRKEGQNVTLSCEQNLNHDAMYWYRQDPGQGLRLIYYSQIVNDFQKGDIAEGYSVSREKKESFPLTVTSAQKNPTAFYLCASSPSPGQGAVETQYFGPGTRLLVL.

The CDR3 DNA sequence: TGTGCCAGCAGCCAATCCCGACAGGGCGGTGGCTACACCTTC. Amino acids: CASSQSRQGGGYTF. This chain uses TRBV3-1 (or the pseudogene TRBV3-2) with TRBJ1-2; 7 bases are a match to TRBD1. Germline V gene lookup returns CDR1 LGHDT and CDR2 YNNKEL (reference sequence). The CDR3 is made up of 14 amino acids. The trim removed 2 bases at V and 7 bases at J, leaving 7 bases unmatched.